This TCR beta chain was sequenced during a study of cytomegalovirus exposure and HLA in healthy donors. Across the whole study: Within the Caucasian-associated ancestry cluster were around 81% of the approximately 400 genotyped donors. Study results and limitations: Fewer N-insertions than the roughly 670-donor mean were reportedly shown by an Asian-associated ancestry cluster in a later analysis.

Donors showed nominal health when sampled, although they likely had unrecorded immune exposures. Germline CDR1 is SNHLY and CDR2 is FYNNEI. The CDR3 is made up of 17 amino acids. The PCR was carried out with 60 Vbeta primers and 13 Jbeta primers. This table comes from immunoSEQ multiplex PCR, and its TCRdb copy is limited to in-frame clones, with some not included. The sample lists about 140,000 clones, 82% seen once, with approximately 2.4% in the top ten. To note about this clone: What it binds is not known.

This sequence originates from a male donor in good health and CMV-seronegative. The chain joins TRBV2 to TRBJ2-1; 16 bases are shared with TRBD2. The sample comprised PBMCs. CDR3 sequence (DNA): TGTGTACAGCGGGGGACTAGCGGGGGGGGCTCCTACAATGAGCAGTTCTTC. It specifies CVQRGTSGGGSYNEQFF.